Below are 14 T cell receptor beta chains sequenced from a single sample in a study of EBV T-cell therapy then PD-1 blockade in nasopharyngeal carcinoma. Produced via immunoSEQ multiplex PCR; TCRdb's table is partial and in-frame only. This sample has about 20,000 clones, with almost 85% found just once. Their antigens remain unidentified. Treatment described: AdE1-LMPpoly-expanded autologous EBV-specific T-cell therapy followed by anti-PD-1 nivolumab. Sequenced material: CD8+ T cells from blood, taken at roughly day 32 from a patient whose treatment included autologous EBV-specific T cells and nivolumab. The source is a man aged 40-50 years with nasopharyngeal carcinoma.

The chain is built from TRBV4-2 and TRBJ1-2; D not resolved. Germline V gives CDR1 LGHNA, CDR2 YNFKEQ. Trimming removed 1 base from V and 0 bases from J, with 12 bases in between. The CDR3 contains 16 residues. The CDR3 is CASSQALDLSNYGYTF. The CDR3 DNA sequence: TGTGCCAGCAGCCAAGCCCTGGACTTATCTAACTATGGCTACACCTTC.

The V and J genes are TRBV3-1 (or the pseudogene TRBV3-2) and TRBJ2-3, with 10 bases lining up with TRBD2. The CDR3 sequence is 15 residues long. V lost 1 base, J lost 7 bases, and 5 bases stayed unmatched. Germline assignment: CDR1 LGHDT and CDR2 YNNKEL (reference sequence). The CDR3 region has the DNA TGTGCCAGCAGCCAAGTAACTAGCGGGACCTATACGCAGTATTTT. It encodes CASSQVTSGTYTQYF.

V and J are TRBV4-1 and TRBJ2-5; D unclear. In germline, CDR1 is MGHRA, CDR2 YSYEKL. The V end was cut by 3 bases, the J end by 2 bases, with 16 bases between. The CDR3 consists of 16 residues. The CDR3 nucleotides are TGCGCCAGCAGCCAGCTCCACGTAGGCAGACAAGAGACCCAGTACTTC. Its protein product is CASSQLHVGRQETQYF.

This clone has only a few counts. The CDR3 coding sequence is TGCGCCAGCAGCCAAGACCTGGGGGCTGGGGCCAACGTCCTGACTTTC. It translates to CASSQDLGAGANVLTF. The V call is TRBV4-3, the J call TRBJ2-6; either TRBD1 or TRBD2 may fit D (5 bases each). Germline V CDR1 and CDR2: LGHNA, YSLEER. Trimming took 0 bases from V and 2 from J, leaving 8 bases between them. This CDR3 has 16 residues.

V and J are TRBV5-5 and TRBJ2-7; tentatively, D is TRBD1 (5 bases). Per the germline V gene, CDR1 is SGHKS and CDR2 is YYEKEE (reference sequence). The CDR3 runs to 15 residues. V was trimmed by 0 bases and J by 3 bases, leaving 13 bases between them. CDR3 region: CASSLGRAQGYEQYF. The CDR3 DNA reads TGTGCCAGCAGCTTGGGCAGGGCTCAGGGCTACGAGCAGTACTTC.

CDR3 sequence (DNA): TGTGCCAGTAGTCACGGTCAGGGGGGGAACTATCAGCCCCAGCATTTT. Residues: CASSHGQGGNYQPQHF. The rearrangement uses TRBV19 and TRBJ1-5; 7 bases are shared with TRBD1. The V and J ends lost 5 bases and 5 bases, in that order; junction bases with no gene match: 12. CDR1 and CDR2 from the germline V gene are LNHDA and SQIVND (reference sequence). The CDR3 spans 16 residues.

The chain uses TRBV9 and TRBJ2-1; perhaps TRBD1 as D (5 bases). Germline CDR1 is SGDLS and CDR2 is YYNGEE. The CDR3 contains 15 residues. Trimming took off 0 bases at V and 0 bases at J, with 7 bases between the two ends. This CDR3 is CASSVGGFSYNEQFF. The CDR3 DNA sequence: TGTGCCAGCAGCGTAGGGGGCTTCTCCTACAATGAGCAGTTCTTC.

The CDR3 is CSVVLTIGYTF. In DNA form, the CDR3 reads TGCAGCGTTGTATTAACTATTGGCTACACCTTC. The V gene is TRBV29-1, the J gene TRBJ1-2, with D unresolved. This CDR3 contains 11 residues. V shed 4 bases and J shed 7 bases, with 10 bases lying between them. Germline-derived CDR1 and CDR2 are SQVTM and ANQGSEA. The full variable domain, with the rest looked up from reference TRBV29-1 and TRBJ1-2, is SAVISQKPSRDICQRGTSLTIQCQVDSQVTMMFWYRQQPGQSLTLIATANQGSEATYESGFVIDKFPISRPNLTFSTLTVSNMSPEDSSIYLCSVVLTIGYTFGSGTRLTVV.

Concerning this clone: Other DNA sequences in the same sample also yield this CDR3. The rearrangement uses TRBV6-4 and TRBJ2-2; D is undetermined. V dropped 0 bases and J dropped 3 bases, with 2 bases sitting between them. Germline CDR1 MRHNA, CDR2 SNTAGT. The CDR3 totals 13 residues. The CDR3 reads CASSDSDTGELFF. CDR3 DNA: TGTGCCAGCAGTGACTCAGACACCGGGGAGCTGTTTTTT.

This chain uses TRBV6-1 with TRBJ1-6; no definite D call. The germline V gene has CDR1 MNHNS and CDR2 SASEGT. The CDR3 length is 14 residues. V was trimmed by 2 bases and J by 4 bases, leaving 6 bases between them. CDR3 nucleotide sequence: TGTGCCAGCAGTGAATTACAGTATAATTCACCCCTCCACTTT. This encodes CASSELQYNSPLHF.

This clone was observed once. V is TRBV27 and J is TRBJ1-1; D may be TRBD1 (5 bases). Between the trimmed V and J ends, which lost 5 bases and 4 bases, there was a span of 11 bases. Germline CDR1 MNHEY, CDR2 SMNVEV (reference sequence). CDR3 length: 13 amino acids. DNA for the CDR3: TGTGCCAGCAGTCCGGGTGGGGGCACTGAAGCTTTCTTT. It specifies CASSPGGGTEAFF.

This rearrangement joins TRBV30 to TRBJ2-7, with 7 nucleotides matching TRBD1. The CDR3 has 14 residues. V was pared by 1 base and J by 2 bases, with 5 bases of the junction left unmatched. Germline loops: CDR1 GTSNPN, CDR2 SVGIG (reference sequence). CDR3 nucleotides: TGTGCCTGGAGTGCTGGGACAGCTGCCTACGAGCAGTACTTC. It encodes CAWSAGTAAYEQYF.

The rearrangement uses TRBV27 and TRBJ2-2, with unresolved D. The length of the CDR3 is 15 residues. The V gene's germline CDR1 is MNHEY and CDR2 SMNVEV (reference sequence). V was trimmed by 2 bases and J by 7 bases, leaving 14 bases between them. The DNA for the CDR3 is TGTGCCAGCAGTTTAAGGTTTACGGGTGTCGGGGAGCTGTTTTTT. Protein sequence: CASSLRFTGVGELFF.

V and J are TRBV5-8 and TRBJ2-2; D is perhaps TRBD1 (6 bases). V was trimmed by 4 bases and J by 5 bases, leaving 15 bases between them. The CDR3 length is 15 residues. Per germline, CDR1 SGHTS and CDR2 YDEGEE. CDR3 nucleotides: TGTGCCAGCAGCACAAGGACAGAGGGGACCGGGGAGCTGTTTTTT. As protein: CASSTRTEGTGELFF.